This entry is about one T cell receptor beta chain. Clones were sequenced by immunoSEQ multiplex PCR, and TCRdb holds only the in-frame ones, with some missing. Among about 19,000 clones listed, around 83% were seen once. The CDR3 covers 17 residues. V shed 0 bases and J 3 bases; nucleotides not matched to a gene: 9. Germline V gene lookup returns CDR1 SGHRS and CDR2 YFSETQ. The record originates from a study of T cells in localized non-small cell lung cancer. The source was peripheral blood, collected before any cancer treatment. The chain combines TRBV5-1 with TRBJ1-2; 9 bases are shared with TRBD1. This sequence was found in a man between 35 and 75 years old with stage I lung adenocarcinoma. In DNA form, the CDR3 reads TGCGCCAGCAGCTTGGACACCGGGACAGGGTCTTACTATGGCTACACCTTC. It is translated as CASSLDTGTGSYYGYTF.